This TCR beta chain was captured by sequencing in a study of blood T cells in healthy people across ages. General study results and limits: CMV infection status of these donors was not known.

CDR3 length: 15 residues. Germline CDR1 and CDR2: SGHRS and YFSETQ. V was pared by 3 bases and J by 2 bases, with 13 bases between. Next came a second PCR, run for about 7 to 11 cycles, which used a sample-barcoded 5' primer along with a J-beta primer mix. TCRdb itself ran the 5' RACE reads through MiXCR, one entry per CDR3 protein. The sample holds some 850,000 distinct CDR3 sequences; around 25% are singletons and the top ten take about 2.9%. This clonotype was seen a handful of times. Its antigen is undetermined. This sample was shared with a second study, whose subject was T cells of mothers and their children.

This clonotype was sampled from a boy aged 5-17 years in good health. This chain joins TRBV5-1 and TRBJ2-3; D is perhaps TRBD1 or TRBD2 (6 bases each). The sequenced sample was blood. As DNA, the CDR3 is TGCGCCAGCAGCTCGAGGGGGGAATTCACAGATACGCAGTATTTT. Its translation: CASSSRGEFTDTQYF.